This T cell receptor (beta chain) was sequenced during a study of shared clonotypes between healthy human individuals. For sorted subsets, 200 ng DNA per replicate equaled approximately 30,000 T cell genomes. TCRdb keeps only in-frame clones here, not all; method: immunoSEQ multiplex PCR. There are around 1.9 million clones in the sample; around 93% occur only once, and approximately 1.6% lies in the top ten. Trimming shortened V by 4 bases and J by 6 bases, and 18 bases separated the two germline ends. Germline CDR1 reads PRHDT; CDR2 reads FYEKMQ (reference sequence). The CDR3 contains 16 residues. As defined, naive CD8 cells were CD45RO-negative and positively selected for CCR7, with terminally differentiated effector memory CD45RA+ cells excluded. Everyone who donated was a Caucasian adult who lived in Nashville, Tennessee.

The sample comprised naive CD8+ T cells from PBMCs. The sequence was collected from a man aged 18 to 29 in good health. Some clones in this sample may be carry-over from other donors' samples. V and J are TRBV13 and TRBJ2-2, with a possible D match to TRBD2 (6 bases). CDR3 bases: TGTGCCAGCAGCTCCACGGGGACGACGGGGGCCGGGGAGCTGTTTTTT. Protein sequence: CASSSTGTTGAGELFF.